This T cell receptor (beta chain) derives from a study of blood T cell repertoires in COVID-19. For the study at large: Acute and convalescent COVID-19 samples came from the United States, Italy and Spain. T cells, B-cell-depleted T cells, or PBMCs supplied cDNA or gDNA.

As processed by the authors: Scientists estimated how many nucleated cells there were by amplifying reference gene primers. Repertoires were generated with immunoSEQ multiplex PCR, while TCRdb's copy carries only in-frame clones and drops some. V, J and clone size are those of that table, while D and trimming were read from the DNA. The data show some 85,000 clones, around 76% seen once. The germline V gene has CDR1 DFQATT and CDR2 SNEGSKA (reference sequence). The CDR3 consists of 10 residues. With 4 bases removed from V and 6 bases from J, the gap between germline ends came to 6 bases. The clonotype comes from a woman of 80 years or more with active or convalescent COVID-19. The J gene is TRBJ1-1, the V gene TRBV20-1, with D uncertain. The sample consisted of peripheral blood. CDR3 nucleotides: TGCAGTGCTATTCGGGCTGAAGCTTTCTTT. It codes for CSAIRAEAFF.